This TCR beta chain was obtained from a study of cytotoxic CD8 clonotypes in ibrutinib-treated CLL. CDR1 SGHAT and CDR2 FQNNGV come from the germline V gene. This CDR3 is 13 amino acids long. The ends were cut back, 5 bases at V and 7 bases at J, with 12 bases in the middle. Points from the study as a whole: Samples were collected at differing times from sustained-remission and progressing patients.

With respect to this clone: The antigen is unknown.

The table came from immunoSEQ multiplex PCR; TCRdb's copy has only in-frame clones and leaves some out. This sample yields approximately 150,000 clones, of which 84% are seen a single time; about 4.9% belongs to the top ten. The source of this sequence is a human donor with chronic lymphocytic leukemia. This sample comprised PBMCs, obtained after 24 months of ibrutinib treatment. The chain has TRBV11-2 and TRBJ1-5; D gene unclear. CDR3 region: CASSRWGGQPQHF. CDR3 coding DNA: TGTGCCAGCAGCCGGTGGGGTGGGCAGCCCCAGCATTTT.